The 21 T cell receptor beta chains presented below share a single source sample, sequenced in a study of blood T cells in healthy people across ages. Next came a second PCR, run for about 6 to 12 cycles, which used a sample-barcoded 5' primer along with a J-beta primer mix. TCRdb called the 5' RACE reads again in MiXCR, with one record for every CDR3 protein. This table holds fewer than 800,000 distinct CDR3 sequences, over 20% found once. The sample comprised blood. The receptors were sampled from a man between 65 and 85 years old in good health.

This clonotype was seen a few times. This chain connects TRBV10-3 to TRBJ2-7; D is ambiguous. CDR3 length: 15 residues. The V and J ends lost 0 bases and 3 bases respectively, with 12 bases between them. Germline CDR1 and CDR2: ENHRY and SYGVKD. CDR3: CAISESSTSDYEQYF. For the CDR3, the DNA is TGTGCCATCAGTGAGTCGAGTACTTCGGACTACGAGCAGTACTTC.

This clonotype was counted only a few times. The chain joins TRBV12-3 or TRBV12-4 to TRBJ2-5; no clear D. The J call is doubtful: the DNA matches TRBJ2-7 better. The CDR3 covers 12 residues. The CDR3 DNA follows: TGTGCCAGCACCCCCGACGGCTACGAGCAGTACTTC. It encodes CASTPDGYEQYF.

V gene TRBV7-9 combines with J gene TRBJ2-1; the match to TRBD1 covers 7 bases. V dropped 7 bases and J dropped 5; count of bases not matched to a gene: 14. Germline-derived CDR1 and CDR2 are SEHNR and FQNEAQ (reference sequence). The CDR3 runs 16 residues. The CDR3 DNA is TGTGCCAGCATCACCTCAACCGGGACAGAAAACAATGAGCAGTTCTTC. This gives the protein CASITSTGTENNEQFF.

Only a few counts were recorded for this clonotype. The genes are TRBV9 and TRBJ2-5; 8 nucleotides align to TRBD1. This CDR3 is built from 14 residues. The germline gives CDR1 SGDLS, CDR2 YYNGEE. The V and J ends lost 6 bases and 4 bases, in that order; junction bases with no gene match: 8. CDR3 nucleotide sequence: TGTGCCAGCACCGGGGGACAGGAATTAGAGACCCAGTACTTC. It specifies CASTGGQELETQYF.

The rearrangement uses TRBV14 and TRBJ2-1, with a tentative D call TRBD2 (5 bases). From germline, CDR1 is SGHDN and CDR2 FVKESK. Between the trimmed V and J ends, which lost 1 base and 4 bases, there was a span of 11 bases. This CDR3 region has 15 residues. The CDR3 DNA sequence: TGTGCCAGCAGCCAAGGATCGTGGGAGTACAATGAGCAGTTCTTC. It codes for CASSQGSWEYNEQFF.

V and J are TRBV14 and TRBJ2-7; 8 nucleotides line up with TRBD1. With 1 base clipped from V and 0 bases from J, the junction kept 5 bases outside the gene matches. The CDR3 spans 16 residues. CDR1 and CDR2 from the germline V gene are SGHDN and FVKESK. The CDR3 bases are TGTGCCAGCAGCCAAGGGACAGGGCTGGGCTCCTACGAGCAGTACTTC. Its translation is CASSQGTGLGSYEQYF.

The rearrangement uses TRBV20-1 and TRBJ2-7; tentatively, D is TRBD2 (6 bases). CDR3 length equals 13 residues. The V and J ends lost 6 bases and 3 bases respectively, with 15 bases between them. Germline V gene data show CDR1 as DFQATT and CDR2 as SNEGSKA (reference sequence). In DNA, the CDR3 is TGCAGTGCCGGGCTGGGGGGAGGCTACGAGCAGTACTTC. Translation gives CSAGLGGGYEQYF.

This clonotype was seen more than once but under ten times. The chain recombines TRBV4-3 with TRBJ1-2; 8 nucleotides agree with TRBD1. Germline lookup yields CDR1 LGHNA and CDR2 YSLEER. V lost 5 bases to trimming and J lost 8 bases; unmatched junction nucleotides: 10. The CDR3 covers 14 residues. In DNA form, the CDR3 reads TGCGCCAGCAGCTACAAACAGGGGGAGGGGGGCTACACCTTC. This gives the protein CASSYKQGEGGYTF.

This clonotype was seen a few times. The chain joins TRBV7-2 to TRBJ2-3; TRBD2 agrees at 14 bases. J lost 4 bases, V lost 5 bases, and 8 bases had no gene match. Germline assignment: CDR1 SGHTA and CDR2 FQGNSA. The CDR3 covers 17 residues. The CDR3 here is CASSVSGTSGSPDTQYF. The CDR3 DNA reads as TGTGCCAGCAGCGTGTCCGGGACTAGCGGGAGTCCAGATACGCAGTATTTT.

This clonotype occurred a few times. One end of the junction varies from germline; a read error may be responsible. This chain uses TRBV5-1 with TRBJ2-5; D may be TRBD2 (5 bases). The CDR3 has 14 amino acids. Germline values: CDR1 SGHRS, CDR2 YFSETQ. The CDR3 region is CASSKGENQVTQYF. Written as DNA, the CDR3 is TGCGCCAGCAGCAAGGGAGAAAACCAAGTGACCCAGTACTTC.

The chain combines TRBV6-5 with TRBJ1-2; weak D call: TRBD1 (6 bases). With 0 bases removed from V and 8 bases from J, the gap between germline ends came to 10 bases. The CDR3 is made up of 13 amino acids. The germline gives CDR1 MNHEY, CDR2 SVGAGI. CDR3 amino acids: CASSYSKGEGYTF. DNA of the CDR3: TGTGCCAGCAGTTACTCGAAGGGGGAAGGCTACACCTTC.

The J gene is TRBJ2-1, the V gene TRBV20-1; D remains unclear. The CDR3 sequence is 13 residues long. The V end lost 3 bases, the J end lost 5 bases, and 11 bases lay between the germline ends. CDR1 is DFQATT, CDR2 SNEGSKA, per germline (reference sequence). The chain's CDR3 is CSASEIPHNEQFF. CDR3 DNA sequence: TGCAGTGCTAGCGAGATTCCCCACAATGAGCAGTTCTTC.

There are a few counts of this clonotype. The gene calls are TRBV6-2 or TRBV6-3 and TRBJ2-5; the match to TRBD1 covers 8 bases. The J call may be wrong; the DNA end is better matched by TRBJ2-1. There are 17 residues in the CDR3. Germline V lookup: CDR1 MNHEY, CDR2 SVGEGT. CDR3 amino acids: CASSYSRGQANLNEQFF. In nucleotides, the CDR3 is TGTGCCAGCAGTTACTCGAGGGGACAGGCTAACCTCAATGAGCAGTTCTTC.

The J gene is TRBJ2-5, the V gene TRBV5-6; TRBD2 matches 7 bases. The ends lost 4 bases at V and 1 base at J; junction bases unmatched: 10. The germline V gene encodes CDR1 SGHDT and CDR2 YYEEEE. The length of the CDR3 is 16 residues. CDR3 coding DNA: TGTGCCAGCAGCCCGACTAGCTTGAAACCCCAAGAGACCCAGTACTTC. Amino acids: CASSPTSLKPQETQYF.

This clonotype occurred a few times. V gene TRBV7-2 combines with J gene TRBJ1-5; TRBD1 might be the D (6 bases). The V end was cut by 1 base, the J end by 2 bases, with 12 bases between. The germline gives CDR1 SGHTA, CDR2 FQGNSA. This CDR3 is built from 16 residues. The DNA of the CDR3 is TGTGCCAGCAGCTTAGACGGACAGAGCCGCAATCAGCCCCAGCATTTT. Translated, it gives CASSLDGQSRNQPQHF.

V usage is TRBV12-5 and J usage is TRBJ1-5, with TRBD1 matching 9 bases. V gave up 3 bases and J gave up 4 bases; unmatched junction bases: 10. The CDR3 covers 17 residues. In germline, CDR1 is LGHNT, CDR2 FRNRAP. CDR3 region: CASGLYTGGLGNQPQHF. CDR3 DNA sequence: TGTGCTAGTGGTTTATACACAGGGGGCCTCGGGAATCAGCCCCAGCATTTT.

The chain links TRBV3-1 to TRBJ2-1; tentatively, D is TRBD2 (5 bases). This CDR3 comprises 17 residues. V was shortened by 5 bases and J by 1 base, with 18 bases between the two germline ends. Germline lookup yields CDR1 LGHDT and CDR2 YNNKEL (reference sequence). CDR3 nucleotide sequence: TGTGCCAGCAGCAACGGACTGGCCCGGGTTTCCTACAATGAGCAGTTCTTC. It translates to CASSNGLARVSYNEQFF.

This clonotype was seen a few times. Sequence at one end of the junction differs from germline and may be a read error. J is TRBJ2-1 and V is TRBV7-2; D might be TRBD2 (5 bases). The DNA end favors TRBJ2-7, so the J call may be wrong. The germline gives CDR1 SGHTA, CDR2 FQGNSA. The CDR3 consists of 15 residues. CDR3 in amino acids: CANSFGLRETYEQYF. DNA for the CDR3: TGTGCCAACAGCTTCGGACTGAGGGAGACCTACGAGCAGTACTTC.

This clonotype has a handful of counts. The rearrangement links TRBV19 to TRBJ1-4, with D unclear. Germline V gene lookup returns CDR1 LNHDA and CDR2 SQIVND (reference sequence). Trimming took off 5 bases at V and 8 bases at J, with 15 bases between the two ends. The CDR3 loop spans 14 amino acids. This chain's CDR3 is CASSFPPRWEKLFF. The CDR3 nucleotides read TGTGCCAGTAGTTTTCCGCCACGGTGGGAAAAACTGTTTTTT.

Ten or more counts support this clonotype. V gene TRBV2 combines with J gene TRBJ2-2; 8 bases map to TRBD1. Germline assignment: CDR1 SNHLY and CDR2 FYNNEI. The ends lost 3 bases at V and 5 bases at J; junction bases unmatched: 2. The CDR3 contains 14 residues. CDR3 coding DNA: TGTGCCAGCAGTGAGACAGGGGTTACCGGGGAGCTGTTTTTT. As protein: CASSETGVTGELFF.

This clonotype was seen a handful of times. The rearrangement uses TRBV30 and TRBJ2-5, with D tentatively TRBD1 (5 bases). Judging by the DNA end, TRBJ2-1 fits better; the J call may be wrong. Germline-derived CDR1 and CDR2 are GTSNPN and SVGIG (reference sequence). The CDR3 totals 15 residues. The CDR3 loop is CAWSAPPDTYNEQFF. The DNA of the CDR3 is TGTGCCTGGAGTGCCCCCCCGGACACATACAATGAGCAGTTCTTC.